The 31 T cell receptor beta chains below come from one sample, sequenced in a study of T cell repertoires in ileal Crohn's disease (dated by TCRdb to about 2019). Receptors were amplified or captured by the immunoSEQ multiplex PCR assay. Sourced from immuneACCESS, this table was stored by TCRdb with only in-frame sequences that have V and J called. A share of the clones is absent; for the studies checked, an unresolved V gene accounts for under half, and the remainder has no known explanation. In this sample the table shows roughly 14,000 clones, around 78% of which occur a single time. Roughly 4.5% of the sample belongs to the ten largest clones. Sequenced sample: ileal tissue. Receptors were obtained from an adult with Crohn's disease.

The CDR3 sequence is CASSRVGEELFF. DNA for the CDR3: TGTGCCAGCAGCCGGGTGGGGGAGGAACTGTTTTTT. This chain links TRBV5-5 with TRBJ1-4; a possible D gene is TRBD1 (5 bases). Trimming cost V 4 bases and J 12 bases, with 13 bases left between them. The CDR3 contains 12 residues. CDR1 and CDR2 (germline): SGHKS, YYEKEE (reference sequence).

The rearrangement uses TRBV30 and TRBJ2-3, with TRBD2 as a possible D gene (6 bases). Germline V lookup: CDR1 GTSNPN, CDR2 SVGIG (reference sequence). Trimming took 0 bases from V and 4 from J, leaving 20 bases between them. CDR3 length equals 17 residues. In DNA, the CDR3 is TGTGCCTGGAGTGTTGTCGGGTTCCGGGGGAACTCAGATACGCAGTATTTT. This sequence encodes CAWSVVGFRGNSDTQYF. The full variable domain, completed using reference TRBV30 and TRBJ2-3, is SQTIHQWPATLVQPVGSPLSLECTVEGTSNPNLYWYRQAAGRGLQLLFYSVGIGQISSEVPQNLSASRPQDRQFILSSKKLLLSDSGFYLCAWSVVGFRGNSDTQYFGPGTRLTVL.

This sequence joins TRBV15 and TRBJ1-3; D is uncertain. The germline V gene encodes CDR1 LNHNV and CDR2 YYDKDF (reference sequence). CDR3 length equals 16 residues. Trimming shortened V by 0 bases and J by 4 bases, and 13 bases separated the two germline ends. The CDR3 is CATSRDWPPQGNTIYF. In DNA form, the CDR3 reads TGTGCCACCAGCAGAGATTGGCCTCCGCAGGGAAACACCATATATTTT.

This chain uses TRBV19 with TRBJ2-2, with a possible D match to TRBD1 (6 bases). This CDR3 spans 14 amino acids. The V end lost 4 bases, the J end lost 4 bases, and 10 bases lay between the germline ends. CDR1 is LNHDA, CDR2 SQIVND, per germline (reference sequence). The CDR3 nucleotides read TGTGCCAGTAGTAGAACAGGGTTCACCGGGGAGCTGTTTTTT. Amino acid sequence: CASSRTGFTGELFF.

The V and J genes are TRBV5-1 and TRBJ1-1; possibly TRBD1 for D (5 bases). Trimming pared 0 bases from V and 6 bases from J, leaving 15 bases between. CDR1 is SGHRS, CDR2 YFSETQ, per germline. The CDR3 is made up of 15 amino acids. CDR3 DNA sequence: TGCGCCAGCAGCTTGGCCCAGGGATTCACAGCTGAAGCTTTCTTT. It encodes CASSLAQGFTAEAFF.

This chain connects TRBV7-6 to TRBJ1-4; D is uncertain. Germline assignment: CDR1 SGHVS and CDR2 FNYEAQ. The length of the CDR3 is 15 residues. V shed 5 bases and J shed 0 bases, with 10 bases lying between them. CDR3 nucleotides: TGTGCCAGCAGCGCTCAGGTTGCAACTAATGAAAAACTGTTTTTT. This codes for CASSAQVATNEKLFF.

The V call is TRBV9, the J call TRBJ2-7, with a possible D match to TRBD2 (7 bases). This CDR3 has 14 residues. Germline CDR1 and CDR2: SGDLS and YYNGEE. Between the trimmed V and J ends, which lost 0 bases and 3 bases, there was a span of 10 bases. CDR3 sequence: CASSVEGGGYEQYF. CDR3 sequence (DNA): TGTGCCAGCAGCGTAGAGGGAGGGGGCTACGAGCAGTACTTC.

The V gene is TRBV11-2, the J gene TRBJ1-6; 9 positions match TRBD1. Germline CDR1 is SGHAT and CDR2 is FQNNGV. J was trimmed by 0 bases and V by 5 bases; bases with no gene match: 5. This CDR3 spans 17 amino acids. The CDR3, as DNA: TGTGCCAGCAGCCCGATACAGGGGGCCTCCTATAATTCACCCCTCCACTTT. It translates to CASSPIQGASYNSPLHF.

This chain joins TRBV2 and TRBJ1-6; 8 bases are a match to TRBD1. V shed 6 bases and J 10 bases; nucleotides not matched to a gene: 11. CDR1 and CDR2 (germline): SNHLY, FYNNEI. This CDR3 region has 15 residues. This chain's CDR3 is CASSAIGQGFSPLHF. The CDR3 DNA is TGTGCCAGCAGCGCCATCGGACAGGGTTTCTCACCCCTCCACTTT.

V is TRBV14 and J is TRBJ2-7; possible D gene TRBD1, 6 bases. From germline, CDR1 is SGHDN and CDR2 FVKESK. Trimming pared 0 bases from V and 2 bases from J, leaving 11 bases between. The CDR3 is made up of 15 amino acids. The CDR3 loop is CASSQDLDRTYEQYF. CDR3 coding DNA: TGTGCCAGCAGCCAAGATTTGGACAGAACCTACGAGCAGTACTTC.

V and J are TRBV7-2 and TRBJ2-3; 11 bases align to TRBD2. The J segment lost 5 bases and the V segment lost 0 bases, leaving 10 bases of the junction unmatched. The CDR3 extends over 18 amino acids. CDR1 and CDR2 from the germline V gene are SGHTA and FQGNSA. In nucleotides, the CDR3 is TGTGCCAGCAGCTTAGCGGGGATAGCGGGGGGGAGAAAAGATACGCAGTATTTT. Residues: CASSLAGIAGGRKDTQYF. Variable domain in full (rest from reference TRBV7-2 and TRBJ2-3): GAGVSQSPSNKVTEKGKDVELRCDPISGHTALYWYRQSLGQGLEFLIYFQGNSAPDKSGLPSDRFSAERTGGSVSTLTIQRTQQEDSAVYLCASSLAGIAGGRKDTQYFGPGTRLTVL.

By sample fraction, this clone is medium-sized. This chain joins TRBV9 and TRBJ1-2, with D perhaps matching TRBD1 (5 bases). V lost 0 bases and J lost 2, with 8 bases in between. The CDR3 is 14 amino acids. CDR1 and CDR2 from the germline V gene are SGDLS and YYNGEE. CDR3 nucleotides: TGTGCCAGCAGCGTAGGGGGGGACAACTATGGCTACACCTTC. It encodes CASSVGGDNYGYTF.

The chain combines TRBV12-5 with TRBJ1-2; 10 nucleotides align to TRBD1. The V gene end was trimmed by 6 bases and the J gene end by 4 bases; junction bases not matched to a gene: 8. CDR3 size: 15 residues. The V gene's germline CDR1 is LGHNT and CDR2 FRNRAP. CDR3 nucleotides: TGTGCTAGTGGCCTCGACAGGGGGCCTGTCTATGGCTACACCTTC. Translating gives CASGLDRGPVYGYTF.

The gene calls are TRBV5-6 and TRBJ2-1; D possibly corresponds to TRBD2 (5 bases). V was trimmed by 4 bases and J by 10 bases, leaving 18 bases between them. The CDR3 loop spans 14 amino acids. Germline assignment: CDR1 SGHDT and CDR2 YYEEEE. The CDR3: CASSDSSRSGEQFF. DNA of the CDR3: TGTGCCAGCAGCGATTCGTCTCGGTCGGGGGAGCAGTTCTTC. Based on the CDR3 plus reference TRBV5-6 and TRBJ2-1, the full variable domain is DAGVTQSPTHLIKTRGQQVTLRCSPKSGHDTVSWYQQALGQGPQFIFQYYEEEERQRGNFPDRFSGHQFPNYSSELNVNALLLGDSALYLCASSDSSRSGEQFFGPGTRLTVL.

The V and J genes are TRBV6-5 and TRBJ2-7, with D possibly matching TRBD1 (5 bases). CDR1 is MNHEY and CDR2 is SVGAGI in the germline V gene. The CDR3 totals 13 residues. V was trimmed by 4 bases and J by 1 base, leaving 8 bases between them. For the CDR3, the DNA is TGTGCCAGCAGTTCGCAGGGATCCTACGAGCAGTACTTC. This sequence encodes CASSSQGSYEQYF.

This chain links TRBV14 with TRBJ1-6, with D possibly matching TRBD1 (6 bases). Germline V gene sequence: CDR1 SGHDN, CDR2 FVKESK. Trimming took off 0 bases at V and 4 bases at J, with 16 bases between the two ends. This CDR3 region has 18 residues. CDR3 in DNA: TGTGCCAGCAGCCAAGAGGCCCATAAGACAGGTTATAATTCACCCCTCCACTTT. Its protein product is CASSQEAHKTGYNSPLHF.

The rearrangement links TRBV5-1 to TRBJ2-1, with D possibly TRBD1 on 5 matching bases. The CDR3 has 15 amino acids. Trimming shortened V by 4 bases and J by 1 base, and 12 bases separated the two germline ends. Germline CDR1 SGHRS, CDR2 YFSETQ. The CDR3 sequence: CASSDQGASYNEQFF. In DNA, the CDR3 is TGCGCCAGCAGCGATCAAGGGGCTTCCTACAATGAGCAGTTCTTC.

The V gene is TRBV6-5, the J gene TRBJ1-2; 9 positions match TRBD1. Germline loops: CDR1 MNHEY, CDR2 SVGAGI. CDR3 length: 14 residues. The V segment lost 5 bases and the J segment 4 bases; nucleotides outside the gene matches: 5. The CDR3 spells CASSATGGRYGYTF. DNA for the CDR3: TGTGCCAGCAGTGCCACAGGGGGCCGCTATGGCTACACCTTC.

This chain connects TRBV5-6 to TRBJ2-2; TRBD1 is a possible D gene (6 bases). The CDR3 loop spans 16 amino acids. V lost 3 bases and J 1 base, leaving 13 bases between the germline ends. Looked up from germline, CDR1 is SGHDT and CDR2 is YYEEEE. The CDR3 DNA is TGTGCCAGCAGCTATACAGGGTTACGGAACACCGGGGAGCTGTTTTTT. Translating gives CASSYTGLRNTGELFF.

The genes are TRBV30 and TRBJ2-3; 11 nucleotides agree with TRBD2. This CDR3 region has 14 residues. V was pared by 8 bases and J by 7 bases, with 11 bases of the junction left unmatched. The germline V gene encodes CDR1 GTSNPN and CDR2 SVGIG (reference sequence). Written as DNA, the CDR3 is TGTGCCGGATCTAGCGGGGGGCGGGGAAATACGCAGTATTTT. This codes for CAGSSGGRGNTQYF.

The CDR3 loop is CASSAQNTGELFF. CDR3 in DNA: TGTGCCAGCAGTGCCCAGAACACCGGGGAGCTGTTTTTT. This rearrangement joins TRBV2 to TRBJ2-2; D remains unclear. CDR1 is SNHLY, CDR2 FYNNEI, per germline. With 4 bases removed from V and 1 base from J, the gap between germline ends came to 4 bases. The length of the CDR3 is 13 residues.

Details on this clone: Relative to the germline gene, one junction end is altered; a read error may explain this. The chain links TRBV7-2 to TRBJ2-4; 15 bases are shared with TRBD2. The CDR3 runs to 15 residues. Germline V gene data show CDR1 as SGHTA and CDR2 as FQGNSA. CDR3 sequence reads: CASSGSGTSGGPQDF. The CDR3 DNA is TGTGCCAGCAGCGGAAGCGGGACTAGCGGGGGGCCTCAGGACTTC.

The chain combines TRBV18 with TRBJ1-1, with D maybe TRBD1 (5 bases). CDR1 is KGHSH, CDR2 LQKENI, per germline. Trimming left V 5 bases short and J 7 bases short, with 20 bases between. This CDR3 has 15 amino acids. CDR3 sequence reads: CASSATGLLGSEAFF. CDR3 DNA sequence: TGTGCCAGCTCAGCGACGGGACTTTTGGGGAGTGAAGCTTTCTTT.

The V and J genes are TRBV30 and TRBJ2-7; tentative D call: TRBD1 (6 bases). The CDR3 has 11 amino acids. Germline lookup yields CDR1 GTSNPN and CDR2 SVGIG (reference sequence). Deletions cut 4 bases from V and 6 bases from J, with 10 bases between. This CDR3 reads CAWTGVTEQYF. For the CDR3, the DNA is TGTGCCTGGACAGGGGTTACCGAGCAGTACTTC.

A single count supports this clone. CDR3: CAWSRRGSGEKLFF. The CDR3 DNA is TGTGCCTGGAGTCGTCGAGGGAGTGGGGAAAAACTGTTTTTT. This chain joins TRBV30 and TRBJ1-4; D unclear. The germline CDR1 and CDR2 sequences are GTSNPN and SVGIG (reference sequence). V was pared by 2 bases and J by 8 bases, with 15 bases between. The CDR3 has 14 amino acids.

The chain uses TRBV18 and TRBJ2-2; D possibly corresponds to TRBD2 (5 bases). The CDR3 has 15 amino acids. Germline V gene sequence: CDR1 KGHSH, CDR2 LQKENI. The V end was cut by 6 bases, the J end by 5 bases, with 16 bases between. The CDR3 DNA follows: TGTGCCAGCTCCGAGGGCCGGGCGGAGACCGGGGAGCTGTTTTTT. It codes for CASSEGRAETGELFF.

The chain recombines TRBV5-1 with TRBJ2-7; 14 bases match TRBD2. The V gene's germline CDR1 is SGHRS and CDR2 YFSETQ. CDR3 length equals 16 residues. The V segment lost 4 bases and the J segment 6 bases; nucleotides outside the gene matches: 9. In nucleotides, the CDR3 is TGCGCCAGCAGCGAAACGACTAGCGGGGGGGCTCCCGAGCAGTACTTC. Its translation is CASSETTSGGAPEQYF.

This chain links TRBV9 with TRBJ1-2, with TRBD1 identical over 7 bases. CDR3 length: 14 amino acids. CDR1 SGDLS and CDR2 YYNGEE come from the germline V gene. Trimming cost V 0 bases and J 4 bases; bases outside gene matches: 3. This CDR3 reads CASSVVQGGYGYTF. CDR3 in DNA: TGTGCCAGCAGCGTAGTTCAGGGGGGCTATGGCTACACCTTC. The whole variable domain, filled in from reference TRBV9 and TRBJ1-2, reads DSGVTQTPKHLITATGQRVTLRCSPRSGDLSVYWYQQSLDQGLQFLIQYYNGEERAKGNILERFSAQQFPDLHSELNLSSLELGDSALYFCASSVVQGGYGYTFGSGTRLTVV.

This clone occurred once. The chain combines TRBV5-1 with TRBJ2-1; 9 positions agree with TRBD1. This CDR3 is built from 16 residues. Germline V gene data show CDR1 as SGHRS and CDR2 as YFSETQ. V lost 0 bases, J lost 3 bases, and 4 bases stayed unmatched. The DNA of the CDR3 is TGCGCCAGCAGCTTGGATGGGACAGGGAACTACAATGAGCAGTTCTTC. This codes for CASSLDGTGNYNEQFF. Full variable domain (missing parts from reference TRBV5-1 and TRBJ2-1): KAGVTQTPRYLIKTRGQQVTLSCSPISGHRSVSWYQQTPGQGLQFLFEYFSETQRNKGNFPGRFSGRQFSNSRSEMNVSTLELGDSALYLCASSLDGTGNYNEQFFGPGTRLTVL.

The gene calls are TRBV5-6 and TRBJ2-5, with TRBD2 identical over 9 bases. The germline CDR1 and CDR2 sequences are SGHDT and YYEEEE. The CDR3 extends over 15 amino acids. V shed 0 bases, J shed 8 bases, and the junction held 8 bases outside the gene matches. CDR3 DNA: TGTGCCAGCAGCTTGGTCCTAGCGGGGTTGGAAACCCAGTACTTC. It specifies CASSLVLAGLETQYF.

In DNA, the CDR3 is TGTGCCATCCGGGAGGGGTCGATCTCTGGGGCCAACGTCCTGACTTTC. Translated, it gives CAIREGSISGANVLTF. V is TRBV10-3 and J is TRBJ2-6; the match to TRBD2 covers 8 bases. Losses at the gene ends were 8 bases for V and 0 bases for J; bases not matched to a gene: 6. The CDR3 runs 16 residues. The germline V gene has CDR1 ENHRY and CDR2 SYGVKD.